This T cell receptor (beta chain) was captured in a study of blood T cells in healthy people across ages. There are many counts of this clonotype. No antigen is known for it. Through a sample-barcoded 5' primer and a J-beta primer mix, a second PCR was run for roughly 6 to 11 cycles. TCRdb recomputed calls from the 5' RACE reads with MiXCR, one row per CDR3 protein. The sample carries around 870,000 distinct CDR3 sequences, about 28% recorded once. CDR1 is LGHDT and CDR2 is YNNKEL in the germline V gene (reference sequence). The V and J ends lost 3 bases and 2 bases, in that order; junction bases with no gene match: 7. The CDR3 is 16 residues long. Study-wide findings and caveats: Researchers report that TCR beta diversity correlated strongly with naive T cell percentage. Long-lived donors had more naive CD4+ cells and higher diversity than aged donors.

No fewer than 7 million PBMCs went into each sample. The chain combines TRBV3-1 with TRBJ2-3; 8 bases map to TRBD2. Sequenced sample: blood. This TCR was sampled from a woman older than 75 in good health. CDR3 loop: CASSHFAGGNTDTQYF. DNA of the CDR3: TGTGCCAGCAGCCATTTTGCGGGGGGCAACACAGATACGCAGTATTTT.